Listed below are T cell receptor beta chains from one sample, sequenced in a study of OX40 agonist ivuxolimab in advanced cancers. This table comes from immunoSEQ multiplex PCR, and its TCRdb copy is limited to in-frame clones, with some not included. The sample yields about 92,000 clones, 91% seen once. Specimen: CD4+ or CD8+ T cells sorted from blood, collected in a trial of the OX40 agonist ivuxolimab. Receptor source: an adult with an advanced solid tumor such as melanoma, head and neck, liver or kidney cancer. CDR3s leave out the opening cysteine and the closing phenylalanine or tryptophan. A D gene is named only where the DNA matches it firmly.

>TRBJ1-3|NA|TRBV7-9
ASSLLEDSGNTIY
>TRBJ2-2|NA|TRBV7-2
ASSKQGSMTGELF
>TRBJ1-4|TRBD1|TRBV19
ASSRQGGDEKLF
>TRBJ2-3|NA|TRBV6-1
AALAGGTDTQY
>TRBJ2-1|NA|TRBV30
AWSAQGRGEQF
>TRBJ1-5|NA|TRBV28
ASSFAGNQPQH
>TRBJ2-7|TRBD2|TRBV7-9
ASSWTSGSYEQY
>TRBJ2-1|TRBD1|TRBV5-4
ASSFLTGVSNEQF
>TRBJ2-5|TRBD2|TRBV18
ASSPPGLAVEKAQY
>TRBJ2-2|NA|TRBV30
ACWGLEPTGELF
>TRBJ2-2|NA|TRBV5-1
ASSFRTAKPGELF
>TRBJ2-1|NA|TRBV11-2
ASSSGPSYNEQF
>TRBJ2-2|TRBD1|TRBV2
ASSVGTGRTGELF
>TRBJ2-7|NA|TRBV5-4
ASSLVSGSFNEQY
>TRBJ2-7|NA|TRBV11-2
ASSLGPVTRDHSYEQY
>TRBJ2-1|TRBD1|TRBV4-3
ASSRRQGPEQF
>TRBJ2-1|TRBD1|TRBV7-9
ASSLGKWTGELSNEQF
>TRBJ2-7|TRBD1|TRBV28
ASSFVGTGTYEQY
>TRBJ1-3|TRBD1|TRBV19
ASSGIPVTGATIY
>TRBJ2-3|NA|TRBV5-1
ASSLGILGDTQY
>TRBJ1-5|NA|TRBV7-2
ASGDRRNQPQH
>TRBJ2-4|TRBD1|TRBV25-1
ASSPGGNGNIQY
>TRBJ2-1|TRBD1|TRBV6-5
ASSYSGTGDYNEQF
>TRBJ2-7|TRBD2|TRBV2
ATGLAGDKQY
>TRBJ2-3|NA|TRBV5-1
ASRNTDTQY
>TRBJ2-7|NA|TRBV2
ASSEVGEQY
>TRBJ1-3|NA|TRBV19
ASSMEGPGNTIY
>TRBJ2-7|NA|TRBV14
ASSPRIGQGGSYEQY
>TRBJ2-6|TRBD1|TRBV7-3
ASSLRGQATETGANVLT
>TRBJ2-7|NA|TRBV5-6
ASSLIPQGYTYEQY
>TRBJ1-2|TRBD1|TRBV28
ASSYLRGTGLDGYT
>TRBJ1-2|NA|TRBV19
ASSIGPQSVGGYT
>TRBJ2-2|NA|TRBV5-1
ASSLAGTTNTGELF
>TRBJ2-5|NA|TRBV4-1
ASSQTTLETQY
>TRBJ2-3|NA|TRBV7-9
ASRETASTDTQY